This T cell receptor beta chain came from a study of blood T cell repertoires in COVID-19. Here immunoSEQ multiplex PCR was the method, and the copy in TCRdb shows in-frame clones only, minus some. This table has 95,000 to 150,000 clones, about 83% appearing once. This clone is a singleton in its sample. The CDR3 sequence is 16 residues long. V dropped 4 bases and J dropped 8; count of bases not matched to a gene: 10. CDR1 is SGHTS and CDR2 is YDEGEE in the germline V gene. This sequence joins TRBV5-8 and TRBJ2-1, with 12 bases lining up with TRBD2. Input material: peripheral blood. This sequence originates from a man in his 60s with acute or convalescent COVID-19. The DNA for the CDR3 is TGTGCCAGCAGCGTACTAGCGGGAGGCCTTGGGGATGAGCAGTTCTTC. Translation: CASSVLAGGLGDEQFF.